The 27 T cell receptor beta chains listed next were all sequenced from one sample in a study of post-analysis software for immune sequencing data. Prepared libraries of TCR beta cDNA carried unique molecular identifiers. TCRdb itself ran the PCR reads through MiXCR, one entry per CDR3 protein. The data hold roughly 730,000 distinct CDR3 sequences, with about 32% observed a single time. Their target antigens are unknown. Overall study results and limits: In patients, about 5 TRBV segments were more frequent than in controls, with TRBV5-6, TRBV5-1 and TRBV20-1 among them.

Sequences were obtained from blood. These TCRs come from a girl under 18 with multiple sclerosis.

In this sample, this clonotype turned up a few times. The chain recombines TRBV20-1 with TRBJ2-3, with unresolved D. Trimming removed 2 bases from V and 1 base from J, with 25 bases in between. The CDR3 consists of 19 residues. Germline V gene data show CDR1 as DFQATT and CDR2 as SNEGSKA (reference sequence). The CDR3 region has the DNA TGCAGTGCTAGAAACTCGCACGTCGGGTGGGATTTGGGCACAGATACGCAGTATTTT. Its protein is CSARNSHVGWDLGTDTQYF.

CDR3 coding DNA: TGTGCCAGCACCAAGGACCCCACAGATACGCAGTATTTT. Its translation: CASTKDPTDTQYF. The V and J genes are TRBV28 and TRBJ2-3; D uncertain. The CDR3 is 13 amino acids. Trimming removed 7 bases from V and 2 bases from J, with 10 bases in between. CDR1 and CDR2 (germline): MDHEN, SYDVKM.

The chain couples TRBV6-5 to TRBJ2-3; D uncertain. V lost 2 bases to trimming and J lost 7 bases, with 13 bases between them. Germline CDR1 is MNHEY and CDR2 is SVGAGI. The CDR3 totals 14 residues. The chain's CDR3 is CASSYTRAENTQYF. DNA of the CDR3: TGTGCCAGCAGTTACACACGGGCAGAAAATACGCAGTATTTT.

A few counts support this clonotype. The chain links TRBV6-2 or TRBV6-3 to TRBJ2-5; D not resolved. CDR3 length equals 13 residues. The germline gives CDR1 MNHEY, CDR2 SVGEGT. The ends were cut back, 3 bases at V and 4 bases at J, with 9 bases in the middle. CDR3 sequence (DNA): TGTGCCAGCAGTTATAACCGGGCAGAGACCCAGTACTTC. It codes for CASSYNRAETQYF.

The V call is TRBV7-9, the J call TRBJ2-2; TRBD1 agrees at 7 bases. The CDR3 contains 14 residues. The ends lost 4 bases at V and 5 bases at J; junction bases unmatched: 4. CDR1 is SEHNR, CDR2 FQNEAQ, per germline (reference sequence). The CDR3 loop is CASSSTGVTGELFF. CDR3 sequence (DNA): TGTGCCAGCAGCTCTACAGGGGTGACCGGGGAGCTGTTTTTT. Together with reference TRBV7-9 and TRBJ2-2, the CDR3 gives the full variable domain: DTGVSQNPRHKITKRGQNVTFRCDPISEHNRLYWYRQTLGQGPEFLTYFQNEAQLEKSRLLSDRFSAERPKGSFSTLEIQRTEQGDSAMYLCASSSTGVTGELFFGEGSRLTVL.

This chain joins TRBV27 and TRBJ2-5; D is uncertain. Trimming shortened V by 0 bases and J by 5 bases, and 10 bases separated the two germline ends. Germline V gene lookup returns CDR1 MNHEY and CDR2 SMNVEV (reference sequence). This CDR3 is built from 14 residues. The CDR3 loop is CASSLSGEEETQYF. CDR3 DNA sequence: TGTGCCAGCAGTTTATCTGGGGAAGAGGAGACCCAGTACTTC.

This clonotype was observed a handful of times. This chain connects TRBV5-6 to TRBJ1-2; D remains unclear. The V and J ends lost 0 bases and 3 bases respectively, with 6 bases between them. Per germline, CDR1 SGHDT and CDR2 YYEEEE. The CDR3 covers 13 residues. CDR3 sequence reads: CASSLGADYGYTF. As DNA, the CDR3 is TGTGCCAGCAGCTTGGGGGCTGACTATGGCTACACCTTC.

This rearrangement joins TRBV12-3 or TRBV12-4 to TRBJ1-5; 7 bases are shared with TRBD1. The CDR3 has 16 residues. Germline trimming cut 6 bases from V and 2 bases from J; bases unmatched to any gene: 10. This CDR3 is CASSRRLTGGNQPQHF. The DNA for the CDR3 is TGTGCCAGCAGCCGCCGGCTAACAGGGGGCAATCAGCCCCAGCATTTT.

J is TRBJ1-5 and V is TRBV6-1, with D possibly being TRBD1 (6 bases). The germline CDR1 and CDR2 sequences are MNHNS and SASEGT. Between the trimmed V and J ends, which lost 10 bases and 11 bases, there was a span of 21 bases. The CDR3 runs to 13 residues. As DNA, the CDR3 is TGTGCCACTCTACAAGGGGGGGGCTCTTCCCAGCATTTT. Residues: CATLQGGGSSQHF.

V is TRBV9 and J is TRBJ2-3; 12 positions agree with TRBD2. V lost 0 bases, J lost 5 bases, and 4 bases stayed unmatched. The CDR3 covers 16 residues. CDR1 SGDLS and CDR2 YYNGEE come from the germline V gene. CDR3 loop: CASSVARLAGVDTQYF. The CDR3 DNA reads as TGTGCCAGCAGCGTAGCTCGACTAGCGGGGGTAGATACGCAGTATTTT.

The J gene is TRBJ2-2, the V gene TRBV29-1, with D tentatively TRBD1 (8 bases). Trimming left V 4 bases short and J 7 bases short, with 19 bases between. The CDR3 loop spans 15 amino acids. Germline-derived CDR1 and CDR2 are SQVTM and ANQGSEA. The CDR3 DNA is TGCAGCGTTGGGTCGGGGGGACAGGCGGACGGGGAGCTGTTTTTT. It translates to CSVGSGGQADGELFF.

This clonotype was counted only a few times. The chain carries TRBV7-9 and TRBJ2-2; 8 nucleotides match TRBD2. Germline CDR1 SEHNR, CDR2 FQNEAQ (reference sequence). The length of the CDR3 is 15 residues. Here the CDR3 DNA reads TGTGCGGGGGAATCCGGGACTAGATCAACCGGGGAGCTGTTTTTT. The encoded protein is CAGESGTRSTGELFF.

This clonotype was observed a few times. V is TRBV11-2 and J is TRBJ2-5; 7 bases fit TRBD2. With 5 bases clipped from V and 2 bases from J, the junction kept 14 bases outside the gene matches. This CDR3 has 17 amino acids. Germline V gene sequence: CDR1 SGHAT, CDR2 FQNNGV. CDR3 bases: TGTGCCAGCAGCCGGCTCTCGGGGGGAGGGGTTCAAGAGACCCAGTACTTC. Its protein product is CASSRLSGGGVQETQYF.

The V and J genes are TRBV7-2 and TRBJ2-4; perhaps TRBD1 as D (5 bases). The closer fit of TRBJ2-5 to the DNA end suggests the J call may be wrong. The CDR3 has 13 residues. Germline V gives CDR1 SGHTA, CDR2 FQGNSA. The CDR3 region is CASSLTVDKTQYF. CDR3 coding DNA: TGTGCCAGCAGCTTAACGGTGGACAAGACCCAGTACTTC.

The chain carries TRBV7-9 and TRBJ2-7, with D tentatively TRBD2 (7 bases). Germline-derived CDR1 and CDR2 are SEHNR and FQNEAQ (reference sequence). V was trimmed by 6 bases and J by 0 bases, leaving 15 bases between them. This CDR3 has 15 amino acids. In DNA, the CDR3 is TGTGCCAGCAGTAATGAGGGAGGGGGCTCCTACGAGCAGTACTTC. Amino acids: CASSNEGGGSYEQYF.

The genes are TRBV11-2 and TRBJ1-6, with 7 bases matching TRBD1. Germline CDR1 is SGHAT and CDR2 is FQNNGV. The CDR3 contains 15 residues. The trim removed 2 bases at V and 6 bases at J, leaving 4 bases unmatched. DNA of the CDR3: TGTGCCAGCAGCTTAAGGGACAGTTCTAATTCACCCCTCCACTTT. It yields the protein CASSLRDSSNSPLHF.

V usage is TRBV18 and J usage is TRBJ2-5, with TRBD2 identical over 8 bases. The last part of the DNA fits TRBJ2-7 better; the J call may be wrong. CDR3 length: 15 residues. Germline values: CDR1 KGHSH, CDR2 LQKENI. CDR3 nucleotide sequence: TGTGCCAGCTCAATCCTCCCGGGGGGGGACTACGAGCAGTACTTC. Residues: CASSILPGGDYEQYF.

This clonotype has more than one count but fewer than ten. The CDR3 coding sequence is TGTGCCAGCAGCAGGCGAGCTTTCTTT. This sequence encodes CASSRRAFF. V gene TRBV5-6 combines with J gene TRBJ1-1; D not certain. From germline, CDR1 is SGHDT and CDR2 YYEEEE. Trimming removed 4 bases at V and 10 bases at J, with 5 bases between. This CDR3 spans 9 amino acids.

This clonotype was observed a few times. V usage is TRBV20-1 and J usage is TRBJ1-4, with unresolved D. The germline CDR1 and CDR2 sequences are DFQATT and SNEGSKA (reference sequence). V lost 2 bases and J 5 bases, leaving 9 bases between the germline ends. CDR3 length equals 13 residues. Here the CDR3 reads CSARHPGNEKLFF. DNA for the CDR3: TGCAGTGCTAGACACCCCGGGAATGAAAAACTGTTTTTT.

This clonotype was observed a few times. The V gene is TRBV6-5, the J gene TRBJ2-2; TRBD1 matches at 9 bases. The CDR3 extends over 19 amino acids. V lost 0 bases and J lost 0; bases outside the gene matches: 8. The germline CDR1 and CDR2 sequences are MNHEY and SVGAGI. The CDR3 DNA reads TGTGCCAGCAGTTACTCCCCGGGACAGGGATACGCGAACACCGGGGAGCTGTTTTTT. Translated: CASSYSPGQGYANTGELFF.

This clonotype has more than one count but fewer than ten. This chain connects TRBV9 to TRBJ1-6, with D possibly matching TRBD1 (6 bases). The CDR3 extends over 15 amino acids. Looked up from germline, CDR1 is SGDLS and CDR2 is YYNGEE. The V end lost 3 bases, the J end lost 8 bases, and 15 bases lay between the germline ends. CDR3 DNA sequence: TGTGCCAGCAGCGGAACCGGGACATCATATTCACCCCTCCACTTT. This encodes CASSGTGTSYSPLHF.

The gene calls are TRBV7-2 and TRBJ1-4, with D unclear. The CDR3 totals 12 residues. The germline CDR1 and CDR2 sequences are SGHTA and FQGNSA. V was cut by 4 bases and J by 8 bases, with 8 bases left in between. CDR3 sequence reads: CASSSRTEKLFF. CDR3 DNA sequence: TGTGCCAGCAGCTCAAGGACGGAAAAACTGTTTTTT.

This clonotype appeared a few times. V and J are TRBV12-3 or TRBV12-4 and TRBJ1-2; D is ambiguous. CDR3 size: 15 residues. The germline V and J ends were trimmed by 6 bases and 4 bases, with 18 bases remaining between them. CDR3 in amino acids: CASSPTPVGTYGYTF. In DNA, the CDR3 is TGTGCCAGCAGCCCGACCCCGGTGGGCACCTATGGCTACACCTTC.

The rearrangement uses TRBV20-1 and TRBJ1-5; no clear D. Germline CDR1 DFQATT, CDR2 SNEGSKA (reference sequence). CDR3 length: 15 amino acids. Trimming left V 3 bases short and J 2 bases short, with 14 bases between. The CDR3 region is CSASGPGSGNQPQHF. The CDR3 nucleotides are TGCAGTGCTAGCGGCCCGGGGTCGGGCAATCAGCCCCAGCATTTT.

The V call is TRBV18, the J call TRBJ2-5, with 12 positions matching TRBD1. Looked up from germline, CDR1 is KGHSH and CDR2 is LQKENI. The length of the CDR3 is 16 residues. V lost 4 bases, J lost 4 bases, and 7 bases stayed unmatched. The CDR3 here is CASSQSRDRGRETQYF. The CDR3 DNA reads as TGTGCCAGCTCACAAAGCCGGGACAGGGGGCGAGAGACCCAGTACTTC.

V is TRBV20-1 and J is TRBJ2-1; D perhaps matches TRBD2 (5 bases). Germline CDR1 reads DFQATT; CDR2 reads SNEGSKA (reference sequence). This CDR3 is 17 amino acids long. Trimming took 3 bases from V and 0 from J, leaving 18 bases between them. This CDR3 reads CSASGSWTLSSYNEQFF. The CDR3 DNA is TGCAGTGCTAGTGGCTCTTGGACTCTGAGCTCCTACAATGAGCAGTTCTTC.

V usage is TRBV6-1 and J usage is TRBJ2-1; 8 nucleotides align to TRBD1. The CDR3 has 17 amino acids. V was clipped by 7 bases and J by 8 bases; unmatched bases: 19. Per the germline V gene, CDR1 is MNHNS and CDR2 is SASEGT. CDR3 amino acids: CASTQRSGRGRFDEQFF. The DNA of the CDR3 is TGTGCCAGCACCCAAAGGAGTGGCAGGGGGCGATTCGATGAGCAGTTCTTC.